Each of the 10 T cell receptor beta chains below was sequenced from the same sample in a study of blood T cell repertoires in COVID-19. The assay was immunoSEQ multiplex PCR, and TCRdb's table has in-frame clones only and misses some. This sample has under 70,000 clones, with more than 60% found just once. The sequencing sample was made of peripheral blood. These receptors all come from a woman older than 75 with active or convalescent COVID-19.

V usage is TRBV6-1 and J usage is TRBJ1-4; the match to TRBD1 covers 7 bases. The CDR3 consists of 15 residues. Germline-derived CDR1 and CDR2 are MNHNS and SASEGT. V lost 3 bases and J lost 13; bases outside the gene matches: 14. The DNA for the CDR3 is TGTGCCAGCAGTGATCTCGCGGCAGGGGGACGTATACTGTTTTTT. It is translated as CASSDLAAGGRILFF.

The chain's CDR3 is CASNQGDEKLFF. For the CDR3, the DNA is TGTGCCAGCAACCAGGGAGACGAAAAACTGTTTTTT. The chain carries TRBV3-1 (or the pseudogene TRBV3-2) and TRBJ1-4; D is possibly TRBD1 (5 bases). The V and J ends lost 7 bases and 8 bases respectively, with 11 bases between them. Germline-derived CDR1 and CDR2 are LGHDT and YNNKEL (reference sequence). CDR3 length equals 12 residues.

The rearrangement links TRBV6-5 to TRBJ2-5; 10 nucleotides match TRBD2. Looked up from germline, CDR1 is MNHEY and CDR2 is SVGAGI. This CDR3 is built from 16 residues. V was clipped by 2 bases and J by 2 bases; unmatched bases: 5. As DNA, the CDR3 is TGTGCCAGCAGTTACGAAACTAGCGGGGCTCAAGAGACCCAGTACTTC. Translating it yields CASSYETSGAQETQYF.

This clone has more than one count but fewer than ten. V is TRBV2 and J is TRBJ2-7; 10 bases map to TRBD1. This CDR3 has 17 residues. Germline CDR1 is SNHLY and CDR2 is FYNNEI. Unmatched junction bases numbered 11, after V lost 6 bases and J lost 0 bases. CDR3 in DNA: TGTGCCAGCAGAGCCGGGACAGGGGTCCCCCGCTCCTACGAGCAGTACTTC. The encoded protein is CASRAGTGVPRSYEQYF.

The gene calls are TRBV4-2 and TRBJ2-1; D might be TRBD2 (6 bases). V lost 0 bases to trimming and J lost 4 bases, with 13 bases between them. The CDR3 consists of 16 residues. CDR1 is LGHNA and CDR2 is YNFKEQ in the germline V gene. The CDR3, as DNA: TGTGCCAGCAGCCAAGATGAGGCGGGGACGTACAATGAGCAGTTCTTC. This gives the protein CASSQDEAGTYNEQFF.

The chain carries TRBV11-3 and TRBJ2-2; 7 bases match TRBD2. CDR3 length: 15 amino acids. V trimming: 5 bases; J trimming: 2 bases; junction bases outside the gene matches: 5. Germline lookup yields CDR1 SGHNT and CDR2 YENEEA. The CDR3 protein is CASSLSGVNTGELFF. In DNA, the CDR3 is TGTGCCAGCAGCCTAAGCGGGGTTAACACCGGGGAGCTGTTTTTT.

V and J are TRBV5-1 and TRBJ1-5; tentatively, D is TRBD1 (5 bases). CDR3 length: 13 residues. Trimming removed 4 bases at V and 4 bases at J, with 9 bases between. The germline V gene has CDR1 SGHRS and CDR2 YFSETQ. CDR3 sequence reads: CASSLGLNQPQHF. In DNA, the CDR3 is TGCGCCAGCAGCCTGGGGCTGAATCAGCCCCAGCATTTT.

The V gene is TRBV29-1, the J gene TRBJ2-3, with 10 positions matching TRBD1. The CDR3 is 15 amino acids. Trimming cost V 6 bases and J 3 bases; bases outside gene matches: 9. Germline V lookup: CDR1 SQVTM, CDR2 ANQGSEA. In nucleotides, the CDR3 is TGCAGCGTGACCCTACGACAGGGGGCGACAGATACGCAGTATTTT. Translated, it gives CSVTLRQGATDTQYF.

This chain connects TRBV2 to TRBJ1-5, with TRBD1 matching 9 bases. Germline CDR1 reads SNHLY; CDR2 reads FYNNEI. With 5 bases clipped from V and 3 bases from J, the junction kept 8 bases outside the gene matches. CDR3 length: 16 amino acids. As DNA, the CDR3 is TGTGCCAGCAGTCGACGTGGGACAGGGAACAATCAGCCCCAGCATTTT. This gives the protein CASSRRGTGNNQPQHF.

V usage is TRBV11-2 and J usage is TRBJ2-7, with a weak D call TRBD2 (5 bases). The CDR3 contains 13 residues. The V end lost 6 bases, the J end lost 2 bases, and 11 bases lay between the germline ends. Germline CDR1 is SGHAT and CDR2 is FQNNGV. The CDR3 bases are TGTGCCAGCAGTCGCTCCGGGACCTACGAGCAGTACTTC. This gives the protein CASSRSGTYEQYF.